These 17 T cell receptor beta chains share one sample of origin, sequenced in a study of CD8+CD57+ T cells in acquired aplastic anemia. CDR3 and TCR beta VDJ profiling relied on genomic DNA as the template. From the reads, TCRdb called clonotypes with MiXCR, one entry per CDR3 protein. The sample has about 160,000 distinct CDR3 sequences; around 52% are singletons. Patients picked for sequencing had shown CD8+CD57+ cell expansion detected by flow cytometry. The specimen sequenced was sorted CD4+, CD8+, or CD8+CD57+ T cells (not recorded which) from PBMCs. Receptors were obtained from a human donor with aplastic anemia.

The CDR3 is CASTEQGGYTEAFF. CDR3 coding DNA: TGTGCCAGCACTGAACAGGGGGGATACACTGAAGCTTTCTTT. The chain combines TRBV10-3 with TRBJ1-1; 8 bases align to TRBD1. The J segment lost 3 bases and the V segment lost 10 bases, leaving 10 bases of the junction unmatched. The germline gives CDR1 ENHRY, CDR2 SYGVKD. This CDR3 spans 14 amino acids.

The V call is TRBV11-1, the J call TRBJ2-5; 11 bases are a match to TRBD2. Germline CDR1 and CDR2: SGHAT and FQDESV (reference sequence). J was trimmed by 5 bases and V by 1 base; bases with no gene match: 12. The CDR3 runs to 18 residues. The CDR3 region is CASSLGLAGGNLQETQYF. As DNA, the CDR3 is TGTGCCAGCAGCTTAGGGCTAGCGGGGGGCAACCTACAGGAGACCCAGTACTTC.

This clonotype was seen ten or more times. The J gene is TRBJ2-1, the V gene TRBV20-1, with 10 nucleotides matching TRBD2. Germline V gene sequence: CDR1 DFQATT, CDR2 SNEGSKA (reference sequence). The CDR3 spans 19 residues. Trimming took 0 bases from V and 0 from J; bases not matched to a gene: 11. For the CDR3, the DNA is TGCAGTGCTAGAGATCGGGCTAGCGGGAGCCCCCTCTCCTACAATGAGCAGTTCTTC. Translating it yields CSARDRASGSPLSYNEQFF.

Ten or more counts support this clonotype. This rearrangement joins TRBV19 to TRBJ2-7, with unresolved D. This CDR3 comprises 13 residues. Trimming took 5 bases from V and 1 from J, leaving 9 bases between them. Per germline, CDR1 LNHDA and CDR2 SQIVND (reference sequence). As DNA, the CDR3 is TGTGCCAGTAGTGTCGACATTTCCTACGAGCAGTACTTC. Its protein is CASSVDISYEQYF.

The chain couples TRBV20-1 to TRBJ2-7; TRBD2 agrees at 8 bases. Germline CDR1 is DFQATT and CDR2 is SNEGSKA (reference sequence). The CDR3 has 13 residues. Trimming removed 1 base from V and 5 bases from J; junction bases left unmatched: 4. CDR3 nucleotides: TGCAGTGCTAGAGGGGCGGGGGGCAACGAGCAGTACTTC. Protein product: CSARGAGGNEQYF.

With respect to this clonotype: This clone may be a read error of a much larger clone one base away. The J gene is TRBJ1-4, the V gene TRBV5-1, with a weak D call TRBD1 (5 bases). Germline CDR1 reads SGHRS; CDR2 reads YFSETQ. This CDR3 has 15 residues. CDR3 sequence (DNA): TGCGCCAGCAGCTATAGGGAGGGGCCTAATGAAAAACTGCTTTTT. It yields the protein CASSYREGPNEKLLF.

This clonotype was observed at least ten times. The genes are TRBV10-2 and TRBJ2-5; D gene uncertain. From germline, CDR1 is WSHSY and CDR2 SAAADI. V was clipped by 2 bases and J by 5 bases, with 6 bases between them. The CDR3 is 12 residues long. The CDR3 sequence is CASSETEETQYF. The CDR3 DNA is TGCGCCAGCAGTGAGACAGAGGAGACCCAGTACTTC.

V usage is TRBV10-3 and J usage is TRBJ2-2, with D uncertain. Trimming shortened V by 4 bases and J by 7 bases, and 4 bases separated the two germline ends. This CDR3 is built from 11 residues. Germline V CDR1 and CDR2: ENHRY, SYGVKD. The DNA of the CDR3 is TGTGCCATCAGTGGAGACGGGGAGCTGTTTTTT. Its protein is CAISGDGELFF.

This chain uses TRBV7-2 with TRBJ2-5, with 7 bases aligning to TRBD2. Germline-derived CDR1 and CDR2 are SGHTA and FQGNSA. The CDR3 runs to 17 residues. V shed 2 bases and J 3 bases; nucleotides not matched to a gene: 12. CDR3 in amino acids: CASSLYSSGMLEETQYF. The CDR3 DNA reads TGTGCCAGCAGCTTATACTCAAGCGGGATGTTGGAAGAGACCCAGTACTTC.

Comments on this clonotype: Given a much more abundant clone one base away, this may be a read error. The chain links TRBV5-1 to TRBJ2-3, with TRBD2 as a possible D gene (5 bases). The ends were cut back, 4 bases at V and 15 bases at J, with 18 bases in the middle. The CDR3 has 12 residues. Germline V gene data show CDR1 as SGHRS and CDR2 as YFSETQ. The CDR3 reads CASSPKEWELYF. The CDR3 nucleotides read TGCGCCAGCAGCCCGAAGGAGTGGGAGCTTTATTTT.

This clonotype was seen at least ten times. The chain couples TRBV5-1 to TRBJ2-3, with D uncertain. The CDR3 extends over 13 amino acids. Germline CDR1 reads SGHRS; CDR2 reads YFSETQ. Trimming left V 0 bases short and J 4 bases short, with 6 bases between. The CDR3 nucleotides read TGCGCCAGCAGCTTGGAAACAGCAGATACGCAGTATTTT. Its translation is CASSLETADTQYF.

This clonotype is a singleton in its sample. The chain links TRBV2 to TRBJ1-1, with 9 bases fitting TRBD1. The CDR3 spans 13 residues. After removal of 7 bases from V and 4 bases from J, the junction contained 4 bases not matched to a gene. Per germline, CDR1 SNHLY and CDR2 FYNNEI. The CDR3: CASKGQGSTEAFF. The CDR3 bases are TGTGCCAGCAAAGGACAGGGGAGCACTGAAGCTTTCTTT.

This clonotype showed up many times. This chain connects TRBV5-1 to TRBJ2-7; perhaps D is TRBD1 or TRBD2 (5 bases each). V was clipped by 5 bases and J by 0 bases, with 12 bases between them. This CDR3 has 14 residues. Germline-derived CDR1 and CDR2 are SGHRS and YFSETQ. The CDR3 DNA is TGCGCCAGCAGGGGGCTAGCTGTCTCCTACGAGCAGTACTTC. Encoded protein: CASRGLAVSYEQYF.

This clonotype has at least ten counts. The chain carries TRBV29-1 and TRBJ1-3, with D perhaps matching TRBD1 (6 bases). The CDR3 runs 12 residues. V was trimmed by 6 bases and J by 3 bases, leaving 9 bases between them. Germline-derived CDR1 and CDR2 are SQVTM and ANQGSEA. In nucleotides, the CDR3 is TGCAGCGTACAGGGAGGTGGAAACACCATATATTTT. The encoded protein is CSVQGGGNTIYF.

The chain recombines TRBV15 with TRBJ2-6; D might be TRBD2 (6 bases). CDR3 size: 16 residues. Trimming cost V 4 bases and J 4 bases, with 14 bases left between them. CDR1 LNHNV and CDR2 YYDKDF come from the germline V gene (reference sequence). CDR3 bases: TGTGCCACCAGCATGAATCGCGGGGTGGGGGCCAACGTCCTGACTTTC. Amino acids: CATSMNRGVGANVLTF.

Many counts were recorded for this clonotype. The rearrangement uses TRBV5-4 and TRBJ1-5; D is undetermined. The V gene lost 10 bases and the J gene lost 5 bases, with 7 bases spanning the gap. CDR3 size: 10 residues. From germline, CDR1 is SGHNT and CDR2 YYREEE (reference sequence). This CDR3 is CAGKDQPQHF. CDR3 DNA sequence: TGTGCCGGGAAAGATCAGCCCCAGCATTTT.

This clonotype was detected only a few times. This sequence joins TRBV30 and TRBJ1-1; a weak D match, TRBD1 (5 bases). V was pared by 2 bases and J by 8 bases, with 9 bases between. The CDR3 is 11 residues long. CDR1 is GTSNPN and CDR2 is SVGIG in the germline V gene (reference sequence). The CDR3 is CAWSLEGEAFF. Written as DNA, the CDR3 is TGTGCCTGGAGTCTGGAGGGGGAAGCTTTCTTT.